Below are 18 T cell receptor beta chains sequenced from a single sample in a study of blood T cells in healthy people across ages. A second PCR of roughly 6 to 12 cycles used a sample-barcoded 5' primer and a J-beta primer mix. TCRdb reprocessed the 5' RACE reads via MiXCR and lists one record per CDR3 protein. This sample carries around 580,000 distinct CDR3 sequences, around 48% of them seen once, and the ten largest clones take about 26%. What was sequenced was blood. All receptors derive from an elderly man in good health.

The chain uses TRBV9 and TRBJ2-7; TRBD2 might be the D (7 bases). The germline CDR1 and CDR2 sequences are SGDLS and YYNGEE. Trimming removed 4 bases at V and 4 bases at J, with 15 bases between. This CDR3 is 14 amino acids long. The CDR3 DNA sequence: TGTGCCAGCAGCCCGGAGGGGGGGATTTACGAGCAGTACTTC. This translates into CASSPEGGIYEQYF.

This clonotype was picked up a small number of times. This sequence joins TRBV20-1 and TRBJ2-3, with 7 nucleotides matching TRBD2. The CDR3 is 18 residues long. Unmatched junction bases numbered 19, after V lost 1 base and J lost 6 bases. The germline CDR1 and CDR2 sequences are DFQATT and SNEGSKA (reference sequence). In DNA, the CDR3 is TGCAGTGCTAGAGTGGGGAGGGGTCCAGCGGGCGCCACGGATACGCAGTATTTT. Protein: CSARVGRGPAGATDTQYF.

The CDR3 region has the DNA TGTGCCAGCAGTGCTAGCGGGGGCCCCGGTGAGCAGTTCTTC. This gives the protein CASSASGGPGEQFF. The chain carries TRBV12-3 or TRBV12-4 and TRBJ2-1, with 10 bases identical to TRBD2. V dropped 5 bases and J dropped 9; count of bases not matched to a gene: 7. There are 14 residues in the CDR3.

This chain connects TRBV7-2 to TRBJ2-7, with 7 nucleotides matching TRBD1. CDR1 and CDR2 from the germline V gene are SGHTA and FQGNSA. This CDR3 region has 17 residues. J lost 3 bases, V lost 1 base, and 12 bases had no gene match. CDR3 DNA: TGTGCCAGCAGCTTAGTTGCTTCTCGGACAGGTCTCTACGAGCAGTACTTC. Translating gives CASSLVASRTGLYEQYF.

V gene TRBV12-3 or TRBV12-4 combines with J gene TRBJ2-7; 13 bases map to TRBD2. The CDR3 covers 14 residues. The V and J ends lost 6 bases and 7 bases, in that order; junction bases with no gene match: 6. CDR3 nucleotide sequence: TGTGCCAGCAGCCCCGGACTAGCGGGAGAAGAGCAGTACTTC. It yields the protein CASSPGLAGEEQYF.

The genes are TRBV3-1 and TRBJ2-4, with TRBD1 matching over 7 bases. The DNA end favors TRBJ2-7, so the J call may be wrong. The germline V gene has CDR1 LGHDT and CDR2 YNNKEL (reference sequence). The CDR3 is made up of 15 amino acids. Here the CDR3 reads CASSPTPTGFYEQYF. The CDR3 region has the DNA TGTGCCAGCAGCCCCACGCCGACAGGGTTCTACGAGCAGTACTTC.

The chain combines TRBV11-2 with TRBJ2-1; D remains unclear. The CDR3 sequence is 15 residues long. V dropped 5 bases and J dropped 0 bases, with 11 bases sitting between them. Germline-derived CDR1 and CDR2 are SGHAT and FQNNGV. The CDR3 spells CASSLRTGSYNEQFF. The CDR3 bases are TGTGCCAGCAGCCTCCGTACGGGCTCCTACAATGAGCAGTTCTTC.

The chain uses TRBV7-8 and TRBJ1-1; D is possibly TRBD1 (5 bases). Trimming stripped 2 bases from V and 0 bases from J, with 19 bases between. Per the germline V gene, CDR1 is SGHVS and CDR2 is FQNEAQ. The CDR3 consists of 18 residues. Here the CDR3 DNA reads TGTGCCAGCAGCTTATTACGCGATTGGGGCACTCTGAACACTGAAGCTTTCTTT. This gives the protein CASSLLRDWGTLNTEAFF. Drawing the rest from reference TRBV7-8 and TRBJ1-1, the complete variable domain is GAGVSQSPRYKVAKRGQDVALRCDPISGHVSLFWYQQALGQGPEFLTYFQNEAQLDKSGLPSDRFFAERPEGSVSTLKIQRTQQEDSAVYLCASSLLRDWGTLNTEAFFGQGTRLTVV.

CDR3: CASSYGQGRNETQYF. The CDR3 DNA follows: TGTGCCAGCAGCTACGGACAGGGTCGTAATGAGACCCAGTACTTC. The chain links TRBV7-3 to TRBJ2-5, with 8 bases lining up with TRBD1. Germline assignment: CDR1 SGHTA and CDR2 FQGTGA. This CDR3 region has 15 residues. Trimming took 4 bases from V and 5 from J; bases not matched to a gene: 9.

Only a few counts were recorded for this clonotype. This rearrangement joins TRBV3-1 to TRBJ1-5; D gene unclear. The germline V and J ends were trimmed by 0 bases and 6 bases, with 6 bases remaining between them. This CDR3 region has 13 residues. The germline V gene encodes CDR1 LGHDT and CDR2 YNNKEL (reference sequence). CDR3 sequence: CASSQDMVQPQHF. In DNA form, the CDR3 reads TGTGCCAGCAGCCAAGATATGGTTCAGCCCCAGCATTTT.

This chain uses TRBV7-8 with TRBJ2-1, with 7 nucleotides matching TRBD1. The end of the DNA fits TRBJ2-7 better, so the J call may be wrong. This CDR3 spans 15 amino acids. Germline CDR1 SGHVS, CDR2 FQNEAQ. The CDR3 DNA reads as TGTGCCAGTACCAACAGGGGCTTCTCCTACAATGAGCAGTACTTC. This gives the protein CASTNRGFSYNEQYF.

The J gene is TRBJ2-5, the V gene TRBV5-6; D not certain. The DNA end favors TRBJ2-7, so the J call may be wrong. The CDR3 spans 11 residues. The germline CDR1 and CDR2 sequences are SGHDT and YYEEEE. CDR3 nucleotides: TGTGCCAGCAGCTTCGTAGGCGAGCAGTACTTC. Residues: CASSFVGEQYF.

In its sample, this clonotype was seen once. The rearrangement uses TRBV5-5 and TRBJ2-2, with a possible D match to TRBD1 (6 bases). V was shortened by 4 bases and J by 2 bases, with 12 bases between the two germline ends. The CDR3 runs to 15 residues. Germline lookup yields CDR1 SGHKS and CDR2 YYEKEE (reference sequence). CDR3 sequence reads: CASSPRGHNTGELFF. The DNA for the CDR3 is TGTGCCAGCAGCCCACGGGGACACAACACCGGGGAGCTGTTTTTT.

The chain recombines TRBV6-5 with TRBJ2-7; no clear D gene. Germline CDR1 and CDR2: MNHEY and SVGAGI. The CDR3 is made up of 13 amino acids. V was cut by 6 bases and J by 9 bases, with 18 bases left in between. CDR3 in amino acids: CASRPQAREGQYF. The CDR3 DNA follows: TGTGCCAGCAGACCCCAGGCTAGAGAAGGGCAGTACTTC.

This clonotype was counted a single time. The chain joins TRBV7-9 to TRBJ2-1; maybe TRBD1 (5 bases). Germline V gives CDR1 SEHNR, CDR2 FQNEAQ (reference sequence). The V end lost 3 bases, the J end lost 5 bases, and 14 bases lay between the germline ends. This CDR3 spans 15 amino acids. In DNA form, the CDR3 reads TGTGCCAGCAGCTTTTCCAGGGTCATGAACAATGAGCAGTTCTTC. It encodes CASSFSRVMNNEQFF. Based on the CDR3 plus reference TRBV7-9 and TRBJ2-1, the full variable domain is DTGVSQNPRHKITKRGQNVTFRCDPISEHNRLYWYRQTLGQGPEFLTYFQNEAQLEKSRLLSDRFSAERPKGSFSTLEIQRTEQGDSAMYLCASSFSRVMNNEQFFGPGTRLTVL.

The gene calls are TRBV4-1 and TRBJ2-5; TRBD1 matches 10 bases. Germline assignment: CDR1 MGHRA and CDR2 YSYEKL. CDR3 length: 16 amino acids. V lost 4 bases and J lost 4; bases outside the gene matches: 9. The CDR3 loop reads CASSPTGGKYRETQYF. In DNA, the CDR3 is TGCGCCAGCAGCCCGACAGGGGGCAAGTACCGAGAGACCCAGTACTTC.

The gene calls are TRBV5-1 and TRBJ2-1, with 11 bases that match TRBD2. The V gene end was trimmed by 4 bases and the J gene end by 7 bases; junction bases not matched to a gene: 10. Germline V gene lookup returns CDR1 SGHRS and CDR2 YFSETQ. The CDR3 is made up of 16 amino acids. CDR3: CASSLLTSGKANEQFF. The CDR3 DNA sequence: TGCGCCAGCAGCCTGTTGACTAGCGGGAAGGCAAATGAGCAGTTCTTC.

The CDR3, as DNA: TGTGCCAGCAGCGTAGATCCCAGCTCCTACAATGAGCAGTTCTTC. Protein sequence: CASSVDPSSYNEQFF. This rearrangement joins TRBV9 to TRBJ2-1; D remains unclear. V shed 0 bases and J shed 0 bases, with 7 bases lying between them. This CDR3 is 15 amino acids long. Per germline, CDR1 SGDLS and CDR2 YYNGEE.